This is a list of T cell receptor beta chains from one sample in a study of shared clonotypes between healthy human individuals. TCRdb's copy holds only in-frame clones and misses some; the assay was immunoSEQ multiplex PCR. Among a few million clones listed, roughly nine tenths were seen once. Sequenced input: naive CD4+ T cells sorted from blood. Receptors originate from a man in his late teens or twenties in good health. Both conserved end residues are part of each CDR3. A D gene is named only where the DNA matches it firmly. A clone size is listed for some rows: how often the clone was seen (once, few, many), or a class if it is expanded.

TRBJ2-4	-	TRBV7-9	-	TGTGCCAGCAGCAAAGAACCCCTAGCCAAAAACATTCAGTACTTC	CASSKEPLAKNIQYF
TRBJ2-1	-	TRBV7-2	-	TGTGCCAGCAGCCTAAAGGGGGGCAATGAGCAGTTCTTC	CASSLKGGNEQFF
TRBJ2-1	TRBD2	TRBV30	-	TGTGCCTGCGCCGGACTAGCGGGGGGGTCCAGCTCCTACAATGAGCAGTTCTTC	CACAGLAGGSSSYNEQFF
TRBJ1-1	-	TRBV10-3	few	TGTGCCATCAGCCCCGACTTAATGAACACTGAAGCTTTCTTT	CAISPDLMNTEAFF
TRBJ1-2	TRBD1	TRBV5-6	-	TGTGCCAGCAGCTTGGACCTTTGGGACAGTGAAATAAGAGGCTACACCTTC	CASSLDLWDSEIRGYTF
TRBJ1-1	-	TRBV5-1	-	TGCGCCAGCAGCTTGGACTTGGGAGCTGAAGCTTTCTTT	CASSLDLGAEAFF
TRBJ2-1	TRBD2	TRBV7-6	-	TGTGCCAGCAGCTCTCTTAGCGGGGTCTCCTACAATGAGCAGTTCTTC	CASSSLSGVSYNEQFF
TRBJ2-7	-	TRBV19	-	TGTGCCAGTAGTATAGGAGGAGGGGGCGGTTTTAACGAGCAGTACTTC	CASSIGGGGGFNEQYF
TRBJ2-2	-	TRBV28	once	TGTGCCTCGCGGGCGAACACCGGGGAGCTGTTTTTT	CASRANTGELFF
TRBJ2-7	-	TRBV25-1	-	TGTGCCAGCAGTGAGCCGGGGAATGGGGGCTACGAGCAGTACTTC	CASSEPGNGGYEQYF